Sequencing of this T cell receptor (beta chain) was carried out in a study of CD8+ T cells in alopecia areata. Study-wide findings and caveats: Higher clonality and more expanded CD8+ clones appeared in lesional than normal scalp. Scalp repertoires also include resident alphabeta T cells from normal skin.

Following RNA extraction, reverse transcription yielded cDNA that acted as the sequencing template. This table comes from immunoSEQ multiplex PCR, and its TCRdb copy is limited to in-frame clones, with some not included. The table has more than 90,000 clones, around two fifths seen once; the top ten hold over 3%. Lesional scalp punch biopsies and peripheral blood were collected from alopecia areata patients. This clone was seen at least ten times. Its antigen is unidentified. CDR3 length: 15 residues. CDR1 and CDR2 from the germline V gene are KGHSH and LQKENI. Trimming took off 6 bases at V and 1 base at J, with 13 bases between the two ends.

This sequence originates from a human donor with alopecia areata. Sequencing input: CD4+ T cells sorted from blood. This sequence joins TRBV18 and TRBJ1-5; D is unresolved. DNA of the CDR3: TGTGCCAGCTCCCTCGACATGGACAGCAATCAGCCCCAGCATTTT. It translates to CASSLDMDSNQPQHF.